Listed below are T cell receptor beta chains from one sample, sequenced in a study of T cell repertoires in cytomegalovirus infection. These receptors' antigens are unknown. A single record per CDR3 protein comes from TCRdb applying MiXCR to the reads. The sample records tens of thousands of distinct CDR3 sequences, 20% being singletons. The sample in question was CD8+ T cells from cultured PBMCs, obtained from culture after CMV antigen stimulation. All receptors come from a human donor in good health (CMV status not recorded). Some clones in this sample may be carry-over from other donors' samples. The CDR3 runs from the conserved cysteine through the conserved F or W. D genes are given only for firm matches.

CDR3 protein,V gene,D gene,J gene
CASSTLTAGTYEQYF,TRBV7-9,NA,TRBJ2-7
CASRKTRRDNNSPLHF,TRBV6-2/TRBV6-3,NA,TRBJ1-6
CASSSHPYNEQFF,TRBV27,NA,TRBJ2-1
CASSSRLAGNYYNEQFF,TRBV6-2/TRBV6-3,TRBD2,TRBJ2-1
CASSSAWTGSGELFF,TRBV5-5,TRBD1,TRBJ2-2
CAWGSVDEQFF,TRBV30,NA,TRBJ2-1
CASSVGTGPYGYTF,TRBV9,TRBD1,TRBJ1-2
CASSQDKESSYNEQFF,TRBV4-2,NA,TRBJ2-1
CASSYLSGGLNEQFF,TRBV6-6,TRBD2,TRBJ2-1
CASSPRFDDTQYF,TRBV7-2,NA,TRBJ2-3
CASSSSGTPSYNEQFF,TRBV7-9,NA,TRBJ2-1
CASSGLGQGRSTDTQYF,TRBV2,TRBD1,TRBJ2-3
CASSFGGRELFF,TRBV7-6,NA,TRBJ2-2
CASSPRADQPQHF,TRBV7-4,NA,TRBJ1-5
CATSDAGQGKNQPQHF,TRBV24-1,TRBD1,TRBJ1-5
CAGGGTFSGANVLTF,TRBV7-9,NA,TRBJ2-6
CASSYSRGSEAFF,TRBV6-2/TRBV6-3,TRBD1,TRBJ1-1
CASSLAGRQGGDIQYF,TRBV7-6,NA,TRBJ2-4
CASIKGTWGANVLTF,TRBV6-1,NA,TRBJ2-6
CASSLQGEPFF,TRBV12-3/TRBV12-4,TRBD1,TRBJ2-1
CASSSSNTEAFF,TRBV7-2,NA,TRBJ1-1
CATASGGTETQYF,TRBV6-6,TRBD2,TRBJ2-5
CASSLTSGSADTQYF,TRBV7-3,NA,TRBJ2-3
CASSLGGVGINSNQPQHF,TRBV7-2,NA,TRBJ1-5
CASSLTSGGAIGDTQYF,TRBV7-6,TRBD2,TRBJ2-3